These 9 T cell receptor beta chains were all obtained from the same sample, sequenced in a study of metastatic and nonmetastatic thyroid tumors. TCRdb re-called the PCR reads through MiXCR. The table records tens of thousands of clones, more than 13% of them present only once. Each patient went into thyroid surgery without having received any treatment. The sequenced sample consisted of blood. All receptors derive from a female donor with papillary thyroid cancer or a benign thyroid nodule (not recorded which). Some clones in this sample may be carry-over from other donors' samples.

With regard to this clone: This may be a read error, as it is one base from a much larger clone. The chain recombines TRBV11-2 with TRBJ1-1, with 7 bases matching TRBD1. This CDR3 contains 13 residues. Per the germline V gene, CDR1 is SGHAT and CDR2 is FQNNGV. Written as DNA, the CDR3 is TGTGCCAGCAGCTCGACAGGGCCCACTGAAGCTTGCTTT. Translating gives CASSSTGPTEACF. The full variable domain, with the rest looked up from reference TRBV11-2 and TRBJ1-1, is EAGVAQSPRYKIIEKRQSVAFWCNPISGHATLYWYQQILGQGPKLLIQFQNNGVVDDSQLPKDRFSAERLKGVDSTLKIQPAKLEDSAVYLCASSSTGPTEACFGQGTRLTVV.

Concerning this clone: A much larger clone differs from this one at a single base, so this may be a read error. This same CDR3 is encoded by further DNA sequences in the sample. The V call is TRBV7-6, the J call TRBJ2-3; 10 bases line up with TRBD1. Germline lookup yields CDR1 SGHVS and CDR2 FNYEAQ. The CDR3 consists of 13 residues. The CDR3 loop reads CASSSLGQGISPF. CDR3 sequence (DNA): TGTGCCAGCAGCTCGCTGGGACAGGGGATAAGCCCCTTT.

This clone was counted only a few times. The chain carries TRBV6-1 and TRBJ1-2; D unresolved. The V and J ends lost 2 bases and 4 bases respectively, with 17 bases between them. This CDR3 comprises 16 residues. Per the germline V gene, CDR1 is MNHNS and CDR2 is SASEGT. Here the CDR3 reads CASSEFGKTPGYGYTF. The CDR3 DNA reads TGTGCCAGCAGTGAATTTGGGAAGACCCCTGGCTATGGCTACACCTTC.

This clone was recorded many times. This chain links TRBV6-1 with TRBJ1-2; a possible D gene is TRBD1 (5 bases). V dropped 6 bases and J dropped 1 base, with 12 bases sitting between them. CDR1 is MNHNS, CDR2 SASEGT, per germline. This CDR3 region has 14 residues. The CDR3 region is CASSTGTNNYGYTF. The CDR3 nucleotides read TGTGCCAGCAGCACCGGGACCAATAACTATGGCTACACCTTC.

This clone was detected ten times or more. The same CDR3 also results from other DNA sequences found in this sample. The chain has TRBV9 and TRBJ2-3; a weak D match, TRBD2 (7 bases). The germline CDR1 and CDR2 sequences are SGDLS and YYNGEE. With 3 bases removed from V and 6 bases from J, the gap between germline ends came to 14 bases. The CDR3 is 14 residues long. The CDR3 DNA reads TGTGCCAGCAGCGCGGGACCGGGGGGCGATACGCAGTATTTT. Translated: CASSAGPGGDTQYF.

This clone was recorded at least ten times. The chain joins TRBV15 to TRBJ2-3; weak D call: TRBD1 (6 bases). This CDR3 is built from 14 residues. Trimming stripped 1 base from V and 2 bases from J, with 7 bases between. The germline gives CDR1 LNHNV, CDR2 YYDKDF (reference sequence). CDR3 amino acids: CATSRGDITDTQYF. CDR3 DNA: TGTGCCACCAGCAGAGGGGACATCACAGATACGCAGTATTTT. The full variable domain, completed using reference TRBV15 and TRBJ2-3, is DAMVIQNPRYQVTQFGKPVTLSCSQTLNHNVMYWYQQKSSQAPKLLFHYYDKDFNNEADTPDNFQSRRPNTSFCFLDIRSPGLGDTAMYLCATSRGDITDTQYFGPGTRLTVL.

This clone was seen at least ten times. CDR3 DNA sequence: TGTGCCAGCAGCCAACCTGCGGGGGGAAGCACAGATACGCAGTATTTT. It encodes CASSQPAGGSTDTQYF. V gene TRBV3-1 combines with J gene TRBJ2-3; 8 bases align to TRBD2. From germline, CDR1 is LGHDT and CDR2 YNNKEL (reference sequence). CDR3 length equals 16 residues. With V trimmed by 2 bases and J by 0 bases, 4 bases remained unmatched.

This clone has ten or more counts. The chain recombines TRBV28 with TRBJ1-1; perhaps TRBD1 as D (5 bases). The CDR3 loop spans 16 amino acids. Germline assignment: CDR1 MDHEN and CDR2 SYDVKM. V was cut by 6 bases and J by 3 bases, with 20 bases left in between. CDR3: CASSRPPTAIDTEAFF. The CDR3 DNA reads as TGTGCCAGCAGCCGCCCACCGACAGCCATTGACACTGAAGCTTTCTTT.

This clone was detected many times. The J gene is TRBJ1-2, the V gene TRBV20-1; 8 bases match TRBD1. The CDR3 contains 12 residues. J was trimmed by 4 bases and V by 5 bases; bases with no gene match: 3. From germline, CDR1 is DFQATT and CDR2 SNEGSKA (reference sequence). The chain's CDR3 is CSASDRAYGYTF. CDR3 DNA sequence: TGCAGTGCTTCGGACAGGGCCTATGGCTACACCTTC.